This T cell receptor (beta chain) was identified in a study of Ad26.COV2.S vaccination and SARS-CoV-2 variants. Study as a whole: Dosing was one shot or two shots 56 days apart.

The germline V gene has CDR1 LNHDA and CDR2 SQIVND (reference sequence). This CDR3 contains 16 residues. With 5 bases clipped from V and 4 bases from J, the junction kept 8 bases outside the gene matches. On this clone itself: Its matching antigen is unknown.

The treatment here: roughly 20 received Ad26.COV2.S at low or high dose, single or two shots; a few received placebo; per-sample allocation not given. Sampling was done on day 63 after the first vaccine or placebo injection. In the vaccine, an Ad26 vector expressed the SARS-CoV-2 spike of the Wuhan strain. General study results and limits: Comparability of non-spike TCR breadth was observed across vaccine and placebo recipients.

Data came from immunoSEQ multiplex PCR; TCRdb stores just in-frame clones and leaves some out. The sample consists of about 250,000 clones, 87% of them appearing once. The TCR sequence derives from a person between 18 and 65 years old who received the Ad26.COV2.S COVID-19 vaccine or a placebo. Material: peripheral blood, obtained in a trial of Ad26.COV2.S vaccine versus placebo. This rearrangement joins TRBV19 to TRBJ2-2; 9 nucleotides align to TRBD1. CDR3 protein: CASSLTTGGRTGELFF. The CDR3 bases are TGTGCCAGTAGTCTAACGACAGGGGGGCGCACCGGGGAGCTGTTTTTT. The full variable domain, in which reference TRBV19 and TRBJ2-2 provide the parts outside the CDR3, is DGGITQSPKYLFRKEGQNVTLSCEQNLNHDAMYWYRQDPGQGLRLIYYSQIVNDFQKGDIAEGYSVSREKKESFPLTVTSAQKNPTAFYLCASSLTTGGRTGELFFGEGSRLTVL.